These 18 T cell receptor beta chains came from one sample sequenced in a study of blood T cell repertoires in COVID-19. Profiling relied on immunoSEQ multiplex PCR, and the TCRdb table lists in-frame clones only, not all of them. The data show about 350,000 clones, roughly 87% seen once. The sequencing sample was made of PBMCs or T cells enriched from blood (not recorded which). These TCRs come from a woman between 25 and 40 years old who had recovered from COVID-19.

The chain joins TRBV6-5 to TRBJ2-1; 12 nucleotides line up with TRBD1. This CDR3 contains 15 residues. The junction had 7 bases not matched to a gene; V was cut back by 6 bases and J by 7 bases. Germline V gene data show CDR1 as MNHEY and CDR2 as SVGAGI. The CDR3 DNA sequence: TGTGCCAGCAGCCGGGACAGGGGGCGCGGAAATGAGCAGTTCTTC. This encodes CASSRDRGRGNEQFF.

V usage is TRBV4-3 and J usage is TRBJ1-4, with 7 positions matching TRBD1. Germline trimming cut 4 bases from V and 6 bases from J; bases unmatched to any gene: 8. This CDR3 has 15 residues. In germline, CDR1 is LGHNA, CDR2 YSLEER. In DNA form, the CDR3 reads TGCGCCAGCAGCCCGTCCCGGGACAGTTATGAAAAACTGTTTTTT. It codes for CASSPSRDSYEKLFF.

The chain recombines TRBV7-8 with TRBJ1-1, with D hard to call. Looked up from germline, CDR1 is SGHVS and CDR2 is FQNEAQ. The CDR3 totals 19 residues. V lost 0 bases to trimming and J lost 0 bases, with 20 bases between them. In nucleotides, the CDR3 is TGTGCCAGCAGCTTAGCGTTAGCAGCTGGCGGTCGTATGAACACTGAAGCTTTCTTT. Translation gives CASSLALAAGGRMNTEAFF.

CDR3 nucleotide sequence: TGTGCCAGTAACCTAGATGGACAAAATTTCTATGGCTACACCTTC. Its protein product is CASNLDGQNFYGYTF. The genes are TRBV19 and TRBJ1-2; D possibly corresponds to TRBD1 (5 bases). The V and J ends lost 7 bases and 4 bases respectively, with 19 bases between them. Looked up from germline, CDR1 is LNHDA and CDR2 is SQIVND (reference sequence). The CDR3 is made up of 15 amino acids. The full variable domain, in which reference TRBV19 and TRBJ1-2 provide the parts outside the CDR3, is DGGITQSPKYLFRKEGQNVTLSCEQNLNHDAMYWYRQDPGQGLRLIYYSQIVNDFQKGDIAEGYSVSREKKESFPLTVTSAQKNPTAFYLCASNLDGQNFYGYTFGSGTRLTVV.

This chain connects TRBV19 to TRBJ2-1; 7 nucleotides line up with TRBD2. The CDR3 spans 14 residues. CDR1 is LNHDA and CDR2 is SQIVND in the germline V gene (reference sequence). V lost 5 bases, J lost 8 bases, and 9 bases stayed unmatched. CDR3 protein: CASSPSGVLHEQFF. CDR3 nucleotides: TGTGCCAGTAGTCCGAGCGGGGTACTGCATGAGCAGTTCTTC.

The rearrangement links TRBV4-2 to TRBJ2-5; 9 bases agree with TRBD2. The V and J ends lost 0 bases and 5 bases, in that order; junction bases with no gene match: 4. The CDR3 totals 15 residues. Germline V CDR1 and CDR2: LGHNA, YNFKEQ. CDR3 protein: CASSQEVSGGETQYF. The DNA of the CDR3 is TGTGCCAGCAGCCAAGAGGTTAGCGGGGGCGAGACCCAGTACTTC.

The V and J genes are TRBV7-9 and TRBJ1-1; 7 bases match TRBD1. With 5 bases clipped from V and 1 base from J, the junction kept 7 bases outside the gene matches. CDR1 and CDR2 from the germline V gene are SEHNR and FQNEAQ (reference sequence). The length of the CDR3 is 15 residues. The CDR3 sequence is CASSHPGQRNTEAFF. The CDR3 bases are TGTGCCAGCAGCCATCCGGGACAGAGGAACACTGAAGCTTTCTTT.

J is TRBJ2-3 and V is TRBV9, with 8 bases identical to TRBD2. Germline values: CDR1 SGDLS, CDR2 YYNGEE. The V and J ends lost 0 bases and 4 bases, in that order; junction bases with no gene match: 4. This CDR3 has 15 amino acids. CDR3 sequence: CASSVAGGPADTQYF. The CDR3 bases are TGTGCCAGCAGCGTAGCGGGGGGGCCCGCAGATACGCAGTATTTT.

The V and J genes are TRBV9 and TRBJ1-1, with unresolved D. The germline gives CDR1 SGDLS, CDR2 YYNGEE. V was clipped by 5 bases and J by 3 bases, with 11 bases between them. The CDR3 length is 13 residues. The CDR3, as DNA: TGTGCCAGCAGTTCCGACGGGTACACTGAAGCTTTCTTT. Protein: CASSSDGYTEAFF.

The rearrangement uses TRBV28 and TRBJ2-1; D is unresolved. This CDR3 is built from 15 residues. V was shortened by 5 bases and J by 7 bases, with 18 bases between the two germline ends. CDR1 is MDHEN and CDR2 is SYDVKM in the germline V gene. Here the CDR3 reads CASSAQALRSNEQFF. CDR3 in DNA: TGTGCCAGCAGTGCCCAGGCCTTGCGCTCAAATGAGCAGTTCTTC.

V and J are TRBV4-3 and TRBJ2-1; 8 bases line up with TRBD2. Trimming removed 1 base from V and 9 bases from J; junction bases left unmatched: 8. This CDR3 is built from 15 residues. The V gene's germline CDR1 is LGHNA and CDR2 YSLEER. The chain's CDR3 is CASSQGLAGSREQFF. DNA of the CDR3: TGCGCCAGCAGCCAAGGGTTAGCGGGGTCCCGTGAGCAGTTCTTC.

This sequence joins TRBV9 and TRBJ2-5; a weak D match, TRBD2 (5 bases). Deletions cut 4 bases from V and 2 bases from J, with 15 bases between. The CDR3 has 15 residues. Germline CDR1 reads SGDLS; CDR2 reads YYNGEE. CDR3 sequence reads: CASSQTLAGQETQYF. Written as DNA, the CDR3 is TGTGCCAGCAGCCAGACCCTCGCGGGTCAAGAGACCCAGTACTTC.

The chain carries TRBV5-6 and TRBJ1-6, with TRBD1 identical over 10 bases. Germline values: CDR1 SGHDT, CDR2 YYEEEE. CDR3 length: 15 amino acids. With V trimmed by 3 bases and J by 7 bases, 4 bases remained unmatched. CDR3 residues: CASSSKDRGNSPLHF. The CDR3, as DNA: TGTGCCAGCAGCTCGAAGGACAGGGGGAATTCACCCCTCCACTTT.

The J gene is TRBJ1-1, the V gene TRBV7-2; D unresolved. The V and J ends lost 0 bases and 2 bases respectively, with 10 bases between them. Looked up from germline, CDR1 is SGHTA and CDR2 is FQGNSA. The CDR3 consists of 15 residues. CDR3: CASSLARQLNTEAFF. Written as DNA, the CDR3 is TGTGCCAGCAGCTTAGCGCGGCAGCTAAACACTGAAGCTTTCTTT. The full variable domain, rest sourced from reference TRBV7-2 and TRBJ1-1, is GAGVSQSPSNKVTEKGKDVELRCDPISGHTALYWYRQSLGQGLEFLIYFQGNSAPDKSGLPSDRFSAERTGGSVSTLTIQRTQQEDSAVYLCASSLARQLNTEAFFGQGTRLTVV.

V and J are TRBV19 and TRBJ2-2; 7 nucleotides line up with TRBD2. Germline lookup yields CDR1 LNHDA and CDR2 SQIVND (reference sequence). J lost 3 bases, V lost 5 bases, and 6 bases had no gene match. The CDR3 totals 15 residues. The CDR3 coding sequence is TGTGCCAGTAGTCCTTCGGGACTACACACCGGGGAGCTGTTTTTT. This codes for CASSPSGLHTGELFF.

The V gene is TRBV19, the J gene TRBJ1-2; 8 positions agree with TRBD1. V dropped 4 bases and J dropped 5; count of bases not matched to a gene: 12. Germline CDR1 and CDR2: LNHDA and SQIVND (reference sequence). CDR3 length: 16 residues. The CDR3 is CASSTDRGVVSYGYTF. In nucleotides, the CDR3 is TGTGCCAGTAGTACCGACAGGGGAGTTGTTAGTTATGGCTACACCTTC.

The chain has TRBV19 and TRBJ1-3; D might be TRBD1 (5 bases). CDR1 and CDR2 (germline): LNHDA, SQIVND (reference sequence). The CDR3 runs 17 residues. V was trimmed by 3 bases and J by 0 bases, leaving 15 bases between them. The CDR3 DNA sequence: TGTGCCAGTAGTATCCAGGGACTGCCCTACTCTGGAAACACCATATATTTT. Translated, it gives CASSIQGLPYSGNTIYF.

The chain employs TRBV24-1 and TRBJ1-5, with no clear D. With 2 bases removed from V and 4 bases from J, the gap between germline ends came to 14 bases. There are 16 residues in the CDR3. Germline V gives CDR1 KGHDR, CDR2 SFDVKD. The CDR3 here is CATSDSPPQTNQPQHF. The DNA for the CDR3 is TGTGCCACCAGTGATTCCCCCCCCCAGACAAATCAGCCCCAGCATTTT.